Here is one T cell receptor beta chain with its context. Splitting of CD4+ cells produced CD45RA+ naive and CD45RA-negative memory subsets. This sample was included in a study of shared clonotypes between healthy human individuals. The CDR3 consists of 15 residues. The germline CDR1 and CDR2 sequences are MDHEN and SYDVKM. The V and J ends lost 3 bases and 2 bases respectively, with 14 bases between them. Here immunoSEQ multiplex PCR was the method, and the copy in TCRdb shows in-frame clones only, minus some. Of approximately 1,500,000 clones in the sample, approximately 96% were seen once. This receptor was obtained from a man aged 30-40 years in good health. The chain couples TRBV28 to TRBJ2-7; D is unresolved. Sequenced: naive CD4+ T cells sorted from blood. Subset defined: CD45RA+ positively selected. CDR3 sequence reads: CASSFDRQTTYEQYF. The CDR3 DNA follows: TGTGCCAGCAGTTTCGATCGGCAGACAACCTACGAGCAGTACTTC.